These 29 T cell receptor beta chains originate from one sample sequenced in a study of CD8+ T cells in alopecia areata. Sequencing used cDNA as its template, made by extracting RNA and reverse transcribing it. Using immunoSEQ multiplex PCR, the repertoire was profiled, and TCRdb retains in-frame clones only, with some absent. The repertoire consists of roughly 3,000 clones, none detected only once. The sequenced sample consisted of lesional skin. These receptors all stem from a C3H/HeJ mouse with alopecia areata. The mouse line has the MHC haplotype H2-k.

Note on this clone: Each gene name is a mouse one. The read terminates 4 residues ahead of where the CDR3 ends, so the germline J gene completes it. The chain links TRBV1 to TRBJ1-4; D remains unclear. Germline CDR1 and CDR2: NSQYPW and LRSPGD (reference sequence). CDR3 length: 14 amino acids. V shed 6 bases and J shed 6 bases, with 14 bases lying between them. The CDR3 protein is CTCSTVRNDERLFF. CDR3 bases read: TGCACCTGCAGCACAGTCAGGAATGACGAA. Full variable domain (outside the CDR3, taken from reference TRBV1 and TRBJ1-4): VTLLEQNPRWRLVPRGQAVNLRCILKNSQYPWMSWYQQDLQKQLQWLFTLRSPGDKEVKSLPGADYLATRVTDTELRLQVANMSQGRTLYCTCSTVRNDERLFFGHGTKLSVL.

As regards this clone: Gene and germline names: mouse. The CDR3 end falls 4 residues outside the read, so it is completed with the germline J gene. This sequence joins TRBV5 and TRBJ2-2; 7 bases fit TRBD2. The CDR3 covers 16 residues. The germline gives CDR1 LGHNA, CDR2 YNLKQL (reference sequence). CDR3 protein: CESSQRLGENTGQLYF. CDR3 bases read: TGTGAAAGCAGCCAACGACTGGGAGAAAACACCGGG.

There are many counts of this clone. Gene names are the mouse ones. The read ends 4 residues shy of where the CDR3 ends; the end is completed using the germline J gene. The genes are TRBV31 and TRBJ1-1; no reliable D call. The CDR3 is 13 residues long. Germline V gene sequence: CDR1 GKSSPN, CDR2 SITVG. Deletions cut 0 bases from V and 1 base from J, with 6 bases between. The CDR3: CAWSLGINTEVFF. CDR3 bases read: TGTGCCTGGAGTCTTGGTATAAACACA.

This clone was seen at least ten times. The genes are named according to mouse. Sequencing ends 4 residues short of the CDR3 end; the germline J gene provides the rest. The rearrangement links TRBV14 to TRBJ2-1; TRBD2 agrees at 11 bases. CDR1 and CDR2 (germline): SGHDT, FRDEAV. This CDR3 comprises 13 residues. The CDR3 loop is CASRSLGGPEQFF. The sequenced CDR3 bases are TGTGCCAGCAGATCACTGGGGGGGCCT. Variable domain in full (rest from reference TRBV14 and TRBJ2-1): EAGVTQSPRYAVLQEGQAVSFWCDPISGHDTLYWYQQPRDQGPQLLVYFRDEAVIDNSQLPSDRFSAVRPKGTNSTLKIQSAKQGDTATYLCASRSLGGPEQFFGPGTRLTVL.

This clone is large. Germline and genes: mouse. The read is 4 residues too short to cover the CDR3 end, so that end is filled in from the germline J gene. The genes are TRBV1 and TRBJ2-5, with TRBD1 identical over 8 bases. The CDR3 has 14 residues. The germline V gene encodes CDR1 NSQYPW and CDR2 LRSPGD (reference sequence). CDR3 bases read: TGCACCTGCACTCGGACAGGGAAGAGAGAC. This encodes CTCTRTGKRD. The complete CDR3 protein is CTCTRTGKRDTQYF. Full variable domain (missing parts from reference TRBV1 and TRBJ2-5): VTLLEQNPRWRLVPRGQAVNLRCILKNSQYPWMSWYQQDLQKQLQWLFTLRSPGDKEVKSLPGADYLATRVTDTELRLQVANMSQGRTLYCTCTRTGKRDTQYFGPGTRLLVL.

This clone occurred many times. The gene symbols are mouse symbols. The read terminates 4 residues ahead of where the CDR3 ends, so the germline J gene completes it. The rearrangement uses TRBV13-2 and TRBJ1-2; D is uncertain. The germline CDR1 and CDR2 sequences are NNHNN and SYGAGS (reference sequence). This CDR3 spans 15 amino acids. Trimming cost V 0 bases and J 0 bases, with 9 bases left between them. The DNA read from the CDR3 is TGTGCCAGCGGTGATGCTGGGAGTGCAAACTCC. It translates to CASGDAGSANS. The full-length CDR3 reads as CASGDAGSANSDYTF.

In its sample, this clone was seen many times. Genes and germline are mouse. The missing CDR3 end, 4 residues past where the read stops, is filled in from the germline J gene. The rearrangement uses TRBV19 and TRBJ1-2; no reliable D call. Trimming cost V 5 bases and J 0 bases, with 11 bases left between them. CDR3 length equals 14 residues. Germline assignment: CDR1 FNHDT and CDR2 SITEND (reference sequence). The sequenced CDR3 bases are TGTGCCAGCAGCCCTGACAATGCAAACTCC. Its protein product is CASSPDNANS. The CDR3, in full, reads CASSPDNANSDYTF.

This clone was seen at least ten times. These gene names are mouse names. CDR3 in amino acids: CTCSARGGGYEQYF. CDR3 DNA (partial): TGCACCTGCAGTGCAAGGGGGGGCGGGTAT. The V gene is TRBV1, the J gene TRBJ2-7; TRBD2 matches at 8 bases. The CDR3 goes on 4 residues after the read ends, and that part is filled in from the germline J gene. The CDR3 consists of 14 residues. Germline V CDR1 and CDR2: NSQYPW, LRSPGD (reference sequence).

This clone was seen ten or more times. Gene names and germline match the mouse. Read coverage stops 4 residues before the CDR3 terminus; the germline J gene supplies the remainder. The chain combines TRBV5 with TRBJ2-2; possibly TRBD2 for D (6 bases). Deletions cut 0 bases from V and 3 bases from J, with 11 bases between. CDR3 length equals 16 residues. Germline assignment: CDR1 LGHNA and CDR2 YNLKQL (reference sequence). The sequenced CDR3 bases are TGTGCCAGCAGCCAAGAGCTGGGGCCGGACACCGGG. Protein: CASSQELGPDTG. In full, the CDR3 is CASSQELGPDTGQLYF.

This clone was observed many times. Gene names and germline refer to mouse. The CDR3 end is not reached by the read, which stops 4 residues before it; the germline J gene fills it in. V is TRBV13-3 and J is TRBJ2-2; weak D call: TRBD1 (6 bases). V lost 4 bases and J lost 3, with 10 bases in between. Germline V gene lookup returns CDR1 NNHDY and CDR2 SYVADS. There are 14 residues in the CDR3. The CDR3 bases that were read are TGTGCCAGCAGTCTACAGGGATACACCGGG. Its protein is CASSLQGYTG. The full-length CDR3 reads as CASSLQGYTGQLYF.

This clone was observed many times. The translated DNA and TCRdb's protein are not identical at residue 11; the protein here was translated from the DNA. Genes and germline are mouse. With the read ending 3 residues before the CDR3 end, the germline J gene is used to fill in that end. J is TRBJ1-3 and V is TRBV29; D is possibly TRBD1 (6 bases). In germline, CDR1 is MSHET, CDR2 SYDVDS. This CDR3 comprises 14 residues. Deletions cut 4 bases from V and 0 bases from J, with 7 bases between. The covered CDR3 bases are TGTGCTAGCAGTTCGGACAGTTCTGGAAATACG. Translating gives CASSSDSSGNT. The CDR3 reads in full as CASSSDSSGNTLYF.

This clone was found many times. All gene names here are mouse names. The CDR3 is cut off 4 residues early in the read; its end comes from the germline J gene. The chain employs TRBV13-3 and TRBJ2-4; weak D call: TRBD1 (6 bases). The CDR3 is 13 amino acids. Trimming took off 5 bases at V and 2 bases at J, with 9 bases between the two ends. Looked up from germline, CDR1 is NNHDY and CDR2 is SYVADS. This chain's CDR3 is CASRGTNQNTLYF. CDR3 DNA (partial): TGTGCCAGCAGAGGGACAAATCAAAAC.

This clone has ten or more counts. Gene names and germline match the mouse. The CDR3 protein is CTCSADNWDRGRGQNTLYF. The part of the CDR3 DNA that was read is TGCACCTGCAGTGCAGATAATTGGGACAGGGGGCGAGGTCAAAAC. The rearrangement uses TRBV1 and TRBJ2-4, with 12 bases aligning to TRBD1. The read ends 4 residues before the CDR3 terminus; that terminus is restored from the germline J gene. Losses at the gene ends were 0 bases for V and 1 base for J; bases not matched to a gene: 8. The CDR3 loop spans 19 amino acids. Germline CDR1 NSQYPW, CDR2 LRSPGD (reference sequence).

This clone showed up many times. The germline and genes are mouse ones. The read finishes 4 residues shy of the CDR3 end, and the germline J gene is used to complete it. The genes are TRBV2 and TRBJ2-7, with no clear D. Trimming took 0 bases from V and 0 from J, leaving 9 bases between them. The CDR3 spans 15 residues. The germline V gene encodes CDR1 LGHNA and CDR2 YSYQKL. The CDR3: CASSQDQQSSYEQYF. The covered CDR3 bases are TGTGCCAGCAGCCAAGATCAACAAAGCTCCTAT.

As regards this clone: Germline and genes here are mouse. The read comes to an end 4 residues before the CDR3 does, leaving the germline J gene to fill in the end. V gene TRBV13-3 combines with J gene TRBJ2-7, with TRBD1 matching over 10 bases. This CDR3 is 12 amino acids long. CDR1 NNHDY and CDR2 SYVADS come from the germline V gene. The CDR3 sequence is CASKDRGYEQYF. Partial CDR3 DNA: TGTGCCAGCAAGGACAGGGGGTAT.

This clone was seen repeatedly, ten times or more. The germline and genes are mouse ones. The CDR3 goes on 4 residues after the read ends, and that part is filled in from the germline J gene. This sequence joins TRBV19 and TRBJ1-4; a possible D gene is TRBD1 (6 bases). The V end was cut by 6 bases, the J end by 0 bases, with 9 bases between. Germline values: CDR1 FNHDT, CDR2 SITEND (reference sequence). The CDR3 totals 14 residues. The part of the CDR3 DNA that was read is TGTGCCAGCACCAGGGGAATTTCCAACGAA. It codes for CASTRGISNE. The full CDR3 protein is CASTRGISNERLFF. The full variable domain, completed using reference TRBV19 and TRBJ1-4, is GGIITQTPKFLIGQEGQKLTLKCQQNFNHDTMYWYRQDSGKGLRLIYYSITENDLQKGDLSEGYDASREKKSSFSLTVTSAQKNEMAVFLCASTRGISNERLFFGHGTKLSVL.

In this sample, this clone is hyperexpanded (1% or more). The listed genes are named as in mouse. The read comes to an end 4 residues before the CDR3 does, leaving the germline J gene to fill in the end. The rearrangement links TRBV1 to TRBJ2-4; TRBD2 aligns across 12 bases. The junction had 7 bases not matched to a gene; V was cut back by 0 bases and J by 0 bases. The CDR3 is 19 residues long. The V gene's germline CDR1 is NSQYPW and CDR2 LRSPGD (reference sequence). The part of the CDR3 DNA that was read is TGCACCTGCAGTGCAGACCCGGACTGGGGGGGGACTAGTCAAAAC. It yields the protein CTCSADPDWGGTSQN. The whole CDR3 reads CTCSADPDWGGTSQNTLYF.

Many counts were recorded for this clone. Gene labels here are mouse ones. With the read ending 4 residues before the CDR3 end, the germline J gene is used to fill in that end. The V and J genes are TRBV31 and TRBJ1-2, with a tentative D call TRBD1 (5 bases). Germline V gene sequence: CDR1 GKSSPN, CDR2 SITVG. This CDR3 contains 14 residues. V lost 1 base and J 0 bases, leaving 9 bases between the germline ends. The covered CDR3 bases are TGTGCCTGGAGTCGGGACTGTGCAAACTCC. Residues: CAWSRDCANS. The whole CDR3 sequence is CAWSRDCANSDYTF.

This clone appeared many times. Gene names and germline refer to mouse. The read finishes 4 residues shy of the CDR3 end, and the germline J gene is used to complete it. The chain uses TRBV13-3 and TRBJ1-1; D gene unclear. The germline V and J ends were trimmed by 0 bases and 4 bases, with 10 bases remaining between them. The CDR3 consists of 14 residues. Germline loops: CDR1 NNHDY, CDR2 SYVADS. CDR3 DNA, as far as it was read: TGTGCCAGCAGTGATGTGGAGTTGGGCACA. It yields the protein CASSDVELGT. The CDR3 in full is CASSDVELGTEVFF.

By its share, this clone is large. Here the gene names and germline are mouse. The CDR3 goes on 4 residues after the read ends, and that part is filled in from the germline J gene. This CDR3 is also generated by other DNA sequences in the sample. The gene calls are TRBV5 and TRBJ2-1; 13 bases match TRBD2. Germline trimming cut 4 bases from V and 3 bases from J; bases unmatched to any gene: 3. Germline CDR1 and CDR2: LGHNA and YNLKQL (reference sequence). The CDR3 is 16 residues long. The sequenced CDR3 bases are TGTGCCAGCAGCCTCGGGACTGGGGGGGGCTATGCT. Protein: CASSLGTGGGYA. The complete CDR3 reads CASSLGTGGGYAEQFF.

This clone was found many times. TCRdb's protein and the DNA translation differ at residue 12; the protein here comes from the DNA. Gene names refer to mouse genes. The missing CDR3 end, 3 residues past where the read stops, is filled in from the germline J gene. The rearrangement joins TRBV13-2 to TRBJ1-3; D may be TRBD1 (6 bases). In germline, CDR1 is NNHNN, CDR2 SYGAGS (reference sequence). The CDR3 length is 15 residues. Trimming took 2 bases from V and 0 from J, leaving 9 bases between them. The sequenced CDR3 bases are TGTGCCAGCGGTGAGAGGGACAATTCTGGAAATACG. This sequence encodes CASGERDNSGNT. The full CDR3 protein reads CASGERDNSGNTLYF.

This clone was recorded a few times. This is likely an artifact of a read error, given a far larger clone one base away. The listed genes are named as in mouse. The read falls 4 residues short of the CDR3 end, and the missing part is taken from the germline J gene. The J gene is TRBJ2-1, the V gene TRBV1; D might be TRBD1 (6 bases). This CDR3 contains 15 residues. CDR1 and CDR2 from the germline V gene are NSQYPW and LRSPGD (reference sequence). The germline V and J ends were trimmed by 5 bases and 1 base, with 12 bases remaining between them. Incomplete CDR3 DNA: TGCACCTGCAGTCCTCCGGGACACAACTATGCT. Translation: CTCSPPGHNYA. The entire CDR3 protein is CTCSPPGHNYAEQFF. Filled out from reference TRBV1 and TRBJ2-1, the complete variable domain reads VTLLEQNPRWRLVPRGQAVNLRCILKNSQYPWMSWYQQDLQKQLQWLFTLRSPGDKEVKSLPGADYLATRVTDTELRLQVANMSQGRTLYCTCSPPGHNYAEQFFGPGTRLTVL.

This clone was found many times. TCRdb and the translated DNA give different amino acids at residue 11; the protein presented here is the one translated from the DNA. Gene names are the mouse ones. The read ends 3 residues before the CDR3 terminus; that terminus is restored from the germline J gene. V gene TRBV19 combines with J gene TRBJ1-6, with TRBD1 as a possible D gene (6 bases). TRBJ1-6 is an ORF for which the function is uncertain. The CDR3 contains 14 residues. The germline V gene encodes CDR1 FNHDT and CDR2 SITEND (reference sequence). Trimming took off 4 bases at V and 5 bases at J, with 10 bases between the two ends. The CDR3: CASSSDRNNSPLYF. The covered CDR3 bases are TGTGCCAGCAGTTCTGACAGGAATAATTCGCCC.

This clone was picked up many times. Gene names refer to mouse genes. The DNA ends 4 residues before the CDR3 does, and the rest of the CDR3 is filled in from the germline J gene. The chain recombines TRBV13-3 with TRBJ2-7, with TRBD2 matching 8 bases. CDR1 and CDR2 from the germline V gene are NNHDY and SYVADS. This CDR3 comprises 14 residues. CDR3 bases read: TGTGCCAGCAGTGATAGGCTGGGGGGCCAT. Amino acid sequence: CASSDRLGGH. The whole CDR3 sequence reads CASSDRLGGHEQYF.

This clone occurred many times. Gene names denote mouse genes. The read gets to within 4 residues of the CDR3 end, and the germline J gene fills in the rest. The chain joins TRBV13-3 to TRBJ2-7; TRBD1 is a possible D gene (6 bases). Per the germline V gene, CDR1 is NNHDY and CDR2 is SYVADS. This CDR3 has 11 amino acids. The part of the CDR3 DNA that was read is TGTGCCAGCAGTTACAGGGAT. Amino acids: CASSYRD. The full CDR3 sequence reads CASSYRDEQYF.

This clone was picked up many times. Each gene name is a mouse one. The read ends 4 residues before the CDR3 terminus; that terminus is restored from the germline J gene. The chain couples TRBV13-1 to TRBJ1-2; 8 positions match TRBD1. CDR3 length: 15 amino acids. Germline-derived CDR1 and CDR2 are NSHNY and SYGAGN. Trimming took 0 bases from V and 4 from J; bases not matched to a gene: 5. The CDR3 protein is CASSDAQGVLSDYTF. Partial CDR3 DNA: TGTGCCAGCAGTGATGCACAGGGGGTACTCTCC.

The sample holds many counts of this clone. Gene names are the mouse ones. CDR3 DNA (partial): TGTGCCAGCAGTGATATCAGGGGTTAT. Residues: CASSDIRGY. The CDR3 in its entirety is CASSDIRGYEQYF. The chain joins TRBV13-1 to TRBJ2-7; tentative D call: TRBD1 (6 bases). The missing CDR3 end, 4 residues past where the read stops, is filled in from the germline J gene. Germline CDR1 reads NSHNY; CDR2 reads SYGAGN. This CDR3 is built from 13 residues.

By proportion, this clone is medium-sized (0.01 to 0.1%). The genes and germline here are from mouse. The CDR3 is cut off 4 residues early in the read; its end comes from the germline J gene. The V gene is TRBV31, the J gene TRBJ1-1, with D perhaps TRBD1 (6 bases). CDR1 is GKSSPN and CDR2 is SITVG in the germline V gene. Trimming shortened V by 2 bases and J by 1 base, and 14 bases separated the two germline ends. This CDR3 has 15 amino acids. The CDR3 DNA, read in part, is TGTGCCTGGAGTGTACAGGGAAGGGCGAACACA. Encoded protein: CAWSVQGRANT. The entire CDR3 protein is CAWSVQGRANTEVFF.

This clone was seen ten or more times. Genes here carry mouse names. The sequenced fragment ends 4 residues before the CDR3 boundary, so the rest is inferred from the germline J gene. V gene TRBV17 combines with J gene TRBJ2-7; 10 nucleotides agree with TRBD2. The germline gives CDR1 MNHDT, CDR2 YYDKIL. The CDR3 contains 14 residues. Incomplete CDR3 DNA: TGTGCTAGCAGTAGATCGGACTGGGGGTAT. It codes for CASSRSDWGY. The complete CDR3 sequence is CASSRSDWGYEQYF.